The T cell receptor (beta chain) described here comes from a study of T-cell memory formation after mild COVID-19. Study findings and constraints: Some SARS-CoV-2-responding clones were already detected in memory before infection. Clones that contracted from day 15 to 85 were balanced CD4/CD8, while later expanders leaned CD4+.

Regarding this clonotype: Antigen: not known.

TCRdb reanalysed the 5' RACE reads using MiXCR and keeps one entry per CDR3 protein. The data show around 300,000 distinct CDR3 sequences, with roughly 15% seen just once and about 20% held by the top ten. Between the trimmed V and J ends, which lost 4 bases and 5 bases, there was a span of 17 bases. The CDR3 length is 15 residues. Germline CDR1 is SGHTA and CDR2 is FQGNSA. Sequenced input: PBMCs or a T cell subset sorted from them (not recorded which). The clonotype was recovered from a young man who had mild COVID-19 (a few samples of this study predate the infection). Cell type and time point are not known. This rearrangement joins TRBV7-2 to TRBJ1-2, with D hard to call. CDR3 residues: CASSSDLTGIYGYTF. The CDR3 nucleotides are TGTGCCAGCAGCTCGGACTTGACGGGGATTTATGGCTACACCTTC.